These T cell receptor beta chains were read from a single sample in a study of CD8+CD57+ T cells in acquired aplastic anemia. Using its own MiXCR run on the reads, TCRdb lists one record per CDR3 protein. The table records 150,000 or so distinct CDR3 sequences, more than 45% of them present only once. Sample: sorted CD4+, CD8+, or CD8+CD57+ T cells (not recorded which) from PBMCs. Receptor source: a human donor with aplastic anemia. CDR3s include the opening cysteine and the closing phenylalanine or tryptophan. Clone size is shown for a subset of rows, as once, few, many or a class of expanded clone.

j_call cdr3_length v_call clone_size cdr3_aa
TRBJ1-1 15 TRBV6-1 few CASSPLSGQNTEAFF
TRBJ2-7 12 TRBV5-6 NA CASSLGGAEQYF
TRBJ1-1 13 TRBV10-3 many CAISEPSQGRAFF
TRBJ2-7 11 TRBV20-1 once CSARAGDRQYF
TRBJ1-1 11 TRBV5-8 many CASSFLQGAFF
TRBJ1-3 16 TRBV5-1 many CASREGAGYSGNTIYF
TRBJ2-1 14 TRBV29-1 NA CSVEGLAGDNEQFF
TRBJ2-5 14 TRBV5-1 many CASSSTGAQETQYF
TRBJ1-2 12 TRBV9 many CASSGVNYGYTF
TRBJ2-5 14 TRBV20-1 once CSAVQAGGPRTQYF
TRBJ1-5 16 TRBV10-3 NA CAISEIGQKPNQPQHF
TRBJ2-5 13 TRBV2 NA CASSGTVGETQYF
TRBJ2-2 14 TRBV12-3/TRBV12-4 few CASRQGADTGELFF
TRBJ2-1 14 TRBV20-1 many CSAPTSGGYNEQFF
TRBJ1-2 13 TRBV5-5 many CASSHGQGEGYTF
TRBJ1-1 13 TRBV2 many CASKDSANTEAFF
TRBJ1-2 14 TRBV9 NA CASSAPTGSDGYTF
TRBJ2-5 16 TRBV29-1 many CSVEAGGRRGKETQYF
TRBJ1-4 17 TRBV11-2 NA CASSLVAGVIANEKLFF
TRBJ2-5 14 TRBV2 many CASRARVLEETQYF
TRBJ1-5 14 TRBV5-6 many CASSLVGVNQPQHF
TRBJ2-1 16 TRBV4-2 many CASSPSDRGSYNEQFF
TRBJ1-1 15 TRBV12-3/TRBV12-4 NA CASSPHRGGVSEAFF
TRBJ2-1 12 TRBV15 many CATSRGNNEQFF
TRBJ1-4 15 TRBV7-9 NA CASSQTQGGNEKLFF
TRBJ2-7 12 TRBV6-5 once CASSYSPYEQYF
TRBJ2-7 13 TRBV3-1 NA CANSLDRSYEQYF
TRBJ1-1 13 TRBV7-3 few CASSLGTGTEAFF
TRBJ2-7 16 TRBV12-3/TRBV12-4 NA CASSPREALSSHEQYF
TRBJ2-1 18 TRBV12-3/TRBV12-4 NA CASSSLLAGGSRWNEQFF
TRBJ1-1 14 TRBV5-1 NA CASSLEGQGAEAFF
TRBJ2-6 13 TRBV4-3 many CASREAGANVLTF
TRBJ2-3 14 TRBV10-2 few CASSVAGYTDTQYF
TRBJ2-7 19 TRBV29-1 many CSATLGALYAPDNSYEQYF
TRBJ2-2 11 TRBV10-3 NA CASMGTGELFF
TRBJ1-6 17 TRBV11-1 NA CASTPARGDRVNSPLHF
TRBJ2-3 15 TRBV7-3 many CASSLGTGARGTQYF
TRBJ2-2 14 TRBV12-3/TRBV12-4 many CASVPGAVTGELFF
TRBJ1-6 14 TRBV5-8 many CASSRTGDNSPLHF
TRBJ2-5 15 TRBV7-9 NA CASSPNRVGQETQYF
TRBJ1-6 13 TRBV5-1 NA CASRDSDNSPLHF
TRBJ2-5 13 TRBV7-9 NA CASISAGQETQYF
TRBJ2-7 17 TRBV6-2/TRBV6-3 many CASSYPSGTSSSYEQYF
TRBJ1-6 13 TRBV10-3 NA CAISESGWTPLHF
TRBJ2-3 11 TRBV24-1 NA CATSLTDTQYF
TRBJ1-2 11 TRBV24-1 many CATSDPYGYTF